Reported below is one TCR beta chain. This clonotype was counted between two and nine times. What this receptor recognizes is not known. One base away there is no much larger clone; base qualities are not given. The sample belongs to a study of T cells after yellow fever vaccination (dated by TCRdb to between 2019 and 2020). Context from the whole study: The SMART-Seq v4 Ultra Low Input RNA kit was used to prepare libraries from fractions with low cell numbers. The cohort comprised two healthy male donors, one aged 18 to 29 and one aged 30 to 40 years. Bulk TCR alpha and beta repertoires were sequenced longitudinally to track T-cell clones before and after primary and booster YFV17D yellow fever vaccination. Bulk PBMC replicates and cell subsets were isolated from blood drawn at multiple timepoints before and after both primary and secondary immunization.

The sequencer listed for this sample is Illumina NovaSeq 6000. TCR cDNA was synthesized by 5'RACE template switching, through which a universal primer site and unique molecular identifiers were introduced. cDNA synthesis was primed from both the TCR alpha and TCR beta constant segments. Library amplification used two PCR steps, and the second PCR step added sample barcodes and sequencing adapters. Sequencing of libraries was done on Illumina HiSeq 2500 (2x100 bp) or NovaSeq (2x150 bp). Under the source paper's analysis protocol: MIGEC was used to demultiplex reads and collapse the reads into UMI consensus sequences, and MiXCR was used for V(D)J alignment. Vaccine-responding clonotypes were identified with edgeR using replicate PBMC samples, with FDR below 0.01 and a log2 fold change above 5 up to day 15 being required. Each bulk clonotype was labeled CD4 or CD8 based on which sequenced repertoire, CD4 or CD8, contained the clonotype at higher abundance. TCRdb reprocessed the public reads (quality trimming at Q25 with fastp, clone calling with MiXCR) and kept in-frame beta chains. Every CDR3 protein is listed once, alongside the most common genes and DNA of its rows. These V and J calls are TCRdb output, not the study's own analysis. This sample is represented by more than 300,000 distinct CDR3 sequences; around 10% of them were singletons. Over 3% of the sample is held by the ten biggest clonotypes.

What this sample's treatment or condition label stands for: live attenuated yellow fever vaccine strain. PBMCs were isolated from peripheral blood using a standard Ficoll-Paque protocol. Dynabeads CD4 and CD8 positive selection kits were used to isolate the CD4 and CD8 T-cell fractions. TriZol was used to extract RNA from bulk PBMCs, CD4 and CD8 fractions, and dextramer-positive and dextramer-negative fractions. What the research found in general, with its limitations: After the booster, most of the clones that had expanded following primary vaccination were detected again (almost 98% of CD4 and 85% to 90% of CD8), which suggests that memory was broadly maintained. Only a couple of donors were included in the study, so the extent to which the findings can be generalized is limited. Because abundant contaminating clonotypes from the bulk population could be contained in FACS-sorted repertoires, computational filtering was required. A small share of clonotypes was detected in both CD4 and CD8 compartments, with the overlap likely arising from convergent recombination. The secondary T-cell response was weaker than the primary response but faster, peaking on day 5 instead of day 15.

The CDR3 covers 16 residues, taking in both the cysteine and the phenylalanine. Solely the CDR3 DNA is kept, with 48 bases framed from the first base. Relative to germline, V is missing 4 bases and J is missing 1 base, with 6 bases of the junction outside any gene match. Based on the germline V gene, the CDR1 and CDR2 sequences are SNHLY and FYNNEI. The clonotype originates from a man between 18 and 35 years old who received the YFV17D yellow fever vaccine. The sequence is built from TRBV2 and TRBJ2-2, with TRBD1 identical over 7 junction bases. The material was CD4+ T cells sorted from PBMCs, obtained 45 days after the yellow fever booster vaccination. The nucleotide sequence is given as TGTGCCAGCAGTGGGTTGACAGGGAAGAACACCGGGGAGCTGTTTTTT. Translated, it reads CASSGLTGKNTGELFF.